This T cell receptor beta chain originates from a study of Graves' ophthalmopathy and Graves' hyperthyroidism. The CDR3 length is 13 residues. In germline, CDR1 is KGHDR, CDR2 SFDVKD. About this clonotype itself: The junction departs from germline at one end; a sequencing error may be responsible.

RNA transcripts were the source from which TCR beta CDR3 regions were amplified. HTBI primers were employed in first-round RT-PCR, then a second-round multiplex PCR followed. TCRdb fed the multiplex PCR reads into MiXCR, producing one record per CDR3 protein. The sample records about 740,000 distinct CDR3 sequences, roughly 40% being singletons. This receptor was obtained from an adult man with Graves' ophthalmopathy. The specimen was peripheral blood. The chain links TRBV24-1 to TRBJ2-7, with a tentative D call TRBD1 (5 bases). CDR3 bases: TGTGCCAGCAGTTGGGGCGGCTCCTACGAGCAGTACTTC. Protein sequence: CASSWGGSYEQYF.